Shown below are 21 T cell receptor beta chains from a single sample sequenced in a study of blood T cell repertoires in COVID-19. TCRdb keeps only in-frame clones here, not all; method: immunoSEQ multiplex PCR. The data show a few hundred thousand clones, 80% to 90% seen once. The sequenced material came from PBMCs or T cells enriched from blood (not recorded which). The receptor set was obtained from a woman in her fifties or sixties who had recovered from COVID-19.

V and J are TRBV7-2 and TRBJ2-1; D is unresolved. V lost 1 base and J 14 bases, leaving 18 bases between the germline ends. This CDR3 has 14 residues. Germline CDR1 and CDR2: SGHTA and FQGNSA. CDR3 DNA sequence: TGTGCCAGCAGCTTAGTATCGCGGTCGCCCCGGGAGTTCTTC. It yields the protein CASSLVSRSPREFF.

The chain links TRBV10-3 to TRBJ2-7, with TRBD2 matching over 12 bases. The germline V gene has CDR1 ENHRY and CDR2 SYGVKD. The CDR3 is made up of 15 amino acids. J was trimmed by 5 bases and V by 3 bases; bases with no gene match: 5. CDR3 bases: TGTGCCATCAGTGAAAGACTAGCGGGAGCCCACGAGCAGTACTTC. Translated: CAISERLAGAHEQYF.

This chain links TRBV7-2 with TRBJ2-6, with D perhaps matching TRBD2 (7 bases). The CDR3 covers 18 residues. V was shortened by 1 base and J by 2 bases, with 15 bases between the two germline ends. CDR1 and CDR2 from the germline V gene are SGHTA and FQGNSA. DNA of the CDR3: TGTGCCAGCAGCTTAGTTTTCCAGGGGAGGGCTGGGGCCAACGTCCTGACTTTC. Its translation: CASSLVFQGRAGANVLTF. Drawing the rest from reference TRBV7-2 and TRBJ2-6, the complete variable domain is GAGVSQSPSNKVTEKGKDVELRCDPISGHTALYWYRQSLGQGLEFLIYFQGNSAPDKSGLPSDRFSAERTGGSVSTLTIQRTQQEDSAVYLCASSLVFQGRAGANVLTFGAGSRLTVL.

This chain connects TRBV9 to TRBJ2-3; 13 positions match TRBD2. Per germline, CDR1 SGDLS and CDR2 YYNGEE. CDR3 size: 17 residues. Losses at the gene ends were 0 bases for V and 0 bases for J; bases not matched to a gene: 1. The CDR3 sequence: CASSVATSGRSTDTQYF. The DNA of the CDR3 is TGTGCCAGCAGCGTAGCGACTAGCGGGAGGAGCACAGATACGCAGTATTTT.

V gene TRBV4-2 combines with J gene TRBJ2-6, with 8 positions matching TRBD2. The CDR3 runs 17 residues. Germline CDR1 reads LGHNA; CDR2 reads YNFKEQ. The V segment lost 3 bases and the J segment 1 base; nucleotides outside the gene matches: 5. This chain's CDR3 is CASSQARGGSGANVLTF. DNA of the CDR3: TGTGCCAGCAGCCAGGCCCGCGGGGGGTCTGGGGCCAACGTCCTGACTTTC.

The genes are TRBV30 and TRBJ1-1; TRBD1 is a possible D gene (5 bases). The CDR3 totals 12 residues. The V end was cut by 8 bases, the J end by 2 bases, with 12 bases between. The germline CDR1 and CDR2 sequences are GTSNPN and SVGIG (reference sequence). CDR3 DNA sequence: TGTGCCCAGGGCCGGATCAACACTGAAGCTTTCTTT. Translating it yields CAQGRINTEAFF.

The CDR3 sequence is CASSLFDSSYEQYF. In DNA, the CDR3 is TGTGCCAGCAGCTTGTTTGATAGCTCCTACGAGCAGTACTTC. This sequence joins TRBV5-5 and TRBJ2-7; no reliable D call. Trimming left V 1 base short and J 0 bases short, with 8 bases between. This CDR3 comprises 14 residues. In germline, CDR1 is SGHKS, CDR2 YYEKEE (reference sequence).

The chain links TRBV28 to TRBJ1-5; TRBD1 agrees at 7 bases. The CDR3 loop spans 15 amino acids. The V gene end was trimmed by 3 bases and the J gene end by 1 base; junction bases not matched to a gene: 3. Germline CDR1 MDHEN, CDR2 SYDVKM. In DNA, the CDR3 is TGTGCCAGCAGTTTTACAGGGGAGAGCAATCAGCCCCAGCATTTT. Amino acid sequence: CASSFTGESNQPQHF.

J is TRBJ2-1 and V is TRBV7-3; D gene unclear. The CDR3 loop spans 13 amino acids. Germline CDR1 is SGHTA and CDR2 is FQGTGA. V was clipped by 5 bases and J by 7 bases, with 12 bases between them. The CDR3 here is CASSKSAINEQFF. Written as DNA, the CDR3 is TGTGCCAGCAGCAAGAGCGCCATTAATGAGCAGTTCTTC. The full variable domain, its missing parts supplied by reference TRBV7-3 and TRBJ2-1, is GAGVSQTPSNKVTEKGKYVELRCDPISGHTALYWYRQSLGQGPEFLIYFQGTGAADDSGLPNDRFFAVRPEGSVSTLKIQRTERGDSAVYLCASSKSAINEQFFGPGTRLTVL.

This clone has only one observation. CDR3 region: CASSWGGSSGHLTDEQYF. As DNA, the CDR3 is TGTGCCAGCAGCTGGGGCGGGTCTAGCGGACATTTAACGGACGAGCAGTACTTC. This rearrangement joins TRBV13 to TRBJ2-7, with TRBD2 matching 7 bases. V lost 4 bases and J lost 5; bases outside the gene matches: 20. Germline CDR1 and CDR2: PRHDT and FYEKMQ (reference sequence). CDR3 size: 18 residues.

This chain uses TRBV5-1 with TRBJ2-3; weak D call: TRBD1 (6 bases). The CDR3 is 15 residues long. The V end lost 0 bases, the J end lost 4 bases, and 12 bases lay between the germline ends. Germline values: CDR1 SGHRS, CDR2 YFSETQ. CDR3 DNA sequence: TGCGCCAGCAGCTTGGAGGCCAGGGGTGCAGATACGCAGTATTTT. Amino acid sequence: CASSLEARGADTQYF.

This clone was found once. This chain links TRBV7-2 with TRBJ1-5; D not certain. Trimming took off 2 bases at V and 4 bases at J, with 15 bases between the two ends. The CDR3 contains 16 residues. The germline V gene encodes CDR1 SGHTA and CDR2 FQGNSA. This CDR3 reads CASSLSSVEVNQPQHF. For the CDR3, the DNA is TGTGCCAGCAGCTTATCTAGTGTGGAGGTTAATCAGCCCCAGCATTTT.

The V and J genes are TRBV9 and TRBJ1-3, with 9 bases that match TRBD1. The J segment lost 1 base and the V segment lost 0 bases, leaving 8 bases of the junction unmatched. This CDR3 region has 18 residues. Germline values: CDR1 SGDLS, CDR2 YYNGEE. CDR3 in DNA: TGTGCCAGCAGCGTAGCCCAGGGGACAGGGACTTCTGGAAACACCATATATTTT. Protein sequence: CASSVAQGTGTSGNTIYF.

The chain is built from TRBV6-5 and TRBJ2-2; tentative D call: TRBD1 (6 bases). The V gene's germline CDR1 is MNHEY and CDR2 SVGAGI. The length of the CDR3 is 14 residues. Trimming left V 7 bases short and J 5 bases short, with 14 bases between. DNA of the CDR3: TGTGCCAGCATTATTGGGACAACTACCGGGGAGCTGTTTTTT. It specifies CASIIGTTTGELFF.

The chain joins TRBV23-1 to TRBJ1-6, with D tentatively TRBD1 (5 bases). TRBV23-1 is reported as an ORF; its role is uncertain. CDR3 length: 16 amino acids. The V and J ends lost 4 bases and 5 bases respectively, with 15 bases between them. The CDR3 protein is CASSRPRGGHNSPLHF. The CDR3 DNA follows: TGCGCCAGCAGTCGCCCGCGGGGCGGCCATAATTCACCCCTCCACTTT.

This chain uses TRBV27 with TRBJ2-1, with 7 bases fitting TRBD2. Germline CDR1 MNHEY, CDR2 SMNVEV (reference sequence). V was clipped by 6 bases and J by 4 bases; unmatched bases: 21. CDR3 length: 19 amino acids. The CDR3 bases are TGTGCCAGCAGGCCCCAACTCCTCCTTCCGGGAGGCCTATACAATGAGCAGTTCTTC. Residues: CASRPQLLLPGGLYNEQFF.

The chain combines TRBV27 with TRBJ1-1; D is unresolved. Trimming stripped 3 bases from V and 3 bases from J, with 8 bases between. CDR1 is MNHEY and CDR2 is SMNVEV in the germline V gene (reference sequence). CDR3 length equals 13 residues. The CDR3 sequence: CASSFMGDTEAFF. Here the CDR3 DNA reads TGTGCCAGCAGTTTCATGGGAGACACTGAAGCTTTCTTT.

This sequence joins TRBV28 and TRBJ1-2, with TRBD1 as a possible D gene (6 bases). V was shortened by 2 bases and J by 4 bases, with 23 bases between the two germline ends. CDR3 length equals 18 residues. Germline V gives CDR1 MDHEN, CDR2 SYDVKM. CDR3: CASSLLFYRTATSYGYTF. As DNA, the CDR3 is TGTGCCAGCAGTTTACTCTTTTACCGGACAGCTACTAGCTATGGCTACACCTTC.

There are a few counts of this clone. The gene calls are TRBV6-2 or TRBV6-3 and TRBJ1-1; D is possibly TRBD1 (5 bases). The CDR3 loop spans 15 amino acids. V was pared by 2 bases and J by 0 bases, with 10 bases between. From germline, CDR1 is MNHEY and CDR2 SVGEGT. The chain's CDR3 is CASSYPRVLNTEAFF. CDR3 DNA sequence: TGTGCCAGCAGTTACCCCAGGGTGTTGAACACTGAAGCTTTCTTT.

The rearrangement uses TRBV2 and TRBJ2-2, with D maybe TRBD1 (5 bases). This CDR3 contains 15 residues. In germline, CDR1 is SNHLY, CDR2 FYNNEI. V lost 3 bases and J lost 3, with 11 bases in between. The DNA for the CDR3 is TGTGCCAGCAGTGAGTCTAGGGGTTACACCGGGGAGCTGTTTTTT. It translates to CASSESRGYTGELFF.

The chain's CDR3 is CASSYPSGTNTGELFF. The CDR3, as DNA: TGTGCCAGTAGTTATCCTAGCGGCACCAACACCGGGGAGCTGTTTTTT. The V gene is TRBV19, the J gene TRBJ2-2, with TRBD2 matching over 7 bases. CDR3 length: 16 amino acids. Germline CDR1 LNHDA, CDR2 SQIVND (reference sequence). Trimming cost V 5 bases and J 2 bases; bases outside gene matches: 8.